The 2 T cell receptor beta chains presented below share a single source sample, sequenced in a study of T cell responses to AZD1222 COVID-19 vaccine. TCRdb's copy holds only in-frame clones and misses some; the assay was immunoSEQ multiplex PCR. The table lists roughly 60,000 clones, approximately 82% of them singletons. The sequencing used peripheral blood, collected on day 0 of AZD1222 vaccination. These receptors originate from an adult in good health.

CDR3 DNA: TGTGCCAGCAGCTACCGACTAGCGGGAGCCGGGGAGCTGTTTTTT. Encoded protein: CASSYRLAGAGELFF. The chain has TRBV14 and TRBJ2-2; 12 bases agree with TRBD2. The CDR3 loop spans 15 amino acids. The V and J ends lost 5 bases and 6 bases, in that order; junction bases with no gene match: 4. The germline V gene encodes CDR1 SGHDN and CDR2 FVKESK.

As DNA, the CDR3 is TGTGCCAGCACCCTCGGGACAGGCGGGGGCAGAGGCTATGGCTACACCTTC. Its translation: CASTLGTGGGRGYGYTF. J is TRBJ1-2 and V is TRBV28; 8 bases are shared with TRBD1. The CDR3 has 17 amino acids. V lost 7 bases to trimming and J lost 4 bases; unmatched junction nucleotides: 17. The germline V gene encodes CDR1 MDHEN and CDR2 SYDVKM.